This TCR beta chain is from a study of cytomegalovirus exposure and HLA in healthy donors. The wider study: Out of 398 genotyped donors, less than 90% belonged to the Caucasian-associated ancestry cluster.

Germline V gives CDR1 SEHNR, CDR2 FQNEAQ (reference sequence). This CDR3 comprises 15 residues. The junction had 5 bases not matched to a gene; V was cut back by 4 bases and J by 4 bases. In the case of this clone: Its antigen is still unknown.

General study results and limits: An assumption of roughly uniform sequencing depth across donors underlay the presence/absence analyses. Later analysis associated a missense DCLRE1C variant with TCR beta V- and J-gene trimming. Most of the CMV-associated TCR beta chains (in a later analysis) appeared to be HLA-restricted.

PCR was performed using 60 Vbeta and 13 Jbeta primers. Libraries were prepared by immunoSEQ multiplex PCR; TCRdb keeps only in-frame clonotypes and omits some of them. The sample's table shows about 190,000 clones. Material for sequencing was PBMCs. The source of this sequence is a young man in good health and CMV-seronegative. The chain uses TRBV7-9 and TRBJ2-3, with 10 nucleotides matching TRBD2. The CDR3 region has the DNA TGTGCCAGCAGCTGGCTAGCGGGGGATTCAGATACGCAGTATTTT. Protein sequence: CASSWLAGDSDTQYF.